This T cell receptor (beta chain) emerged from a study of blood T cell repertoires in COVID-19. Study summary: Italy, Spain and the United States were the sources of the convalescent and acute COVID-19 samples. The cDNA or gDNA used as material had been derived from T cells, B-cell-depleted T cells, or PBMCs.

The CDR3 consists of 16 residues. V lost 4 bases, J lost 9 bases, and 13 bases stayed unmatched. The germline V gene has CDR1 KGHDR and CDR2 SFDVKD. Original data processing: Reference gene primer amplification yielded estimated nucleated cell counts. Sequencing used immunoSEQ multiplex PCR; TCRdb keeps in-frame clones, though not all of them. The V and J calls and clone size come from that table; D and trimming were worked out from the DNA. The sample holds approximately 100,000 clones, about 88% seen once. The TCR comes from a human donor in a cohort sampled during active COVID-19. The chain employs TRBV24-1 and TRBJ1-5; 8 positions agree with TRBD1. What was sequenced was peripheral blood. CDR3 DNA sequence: TGTGCCACCAGTGACCCCGACAGGGGATACCAGGGGCCCCAGCATTTT. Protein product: CATSDPDRGYQGPQHF.